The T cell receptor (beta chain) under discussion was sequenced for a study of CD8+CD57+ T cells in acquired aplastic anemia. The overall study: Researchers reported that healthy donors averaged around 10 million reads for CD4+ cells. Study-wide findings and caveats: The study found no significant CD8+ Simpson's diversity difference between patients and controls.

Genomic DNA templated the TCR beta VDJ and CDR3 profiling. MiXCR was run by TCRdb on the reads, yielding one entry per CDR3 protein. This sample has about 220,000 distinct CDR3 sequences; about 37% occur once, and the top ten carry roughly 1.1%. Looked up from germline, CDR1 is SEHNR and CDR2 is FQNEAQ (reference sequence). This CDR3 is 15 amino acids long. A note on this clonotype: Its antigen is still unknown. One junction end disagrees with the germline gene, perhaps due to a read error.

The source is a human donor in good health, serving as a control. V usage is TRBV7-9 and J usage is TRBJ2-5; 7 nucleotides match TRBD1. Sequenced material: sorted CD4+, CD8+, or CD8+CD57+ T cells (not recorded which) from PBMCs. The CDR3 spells CASSRGTADQETQYF. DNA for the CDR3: TGCGCCAGCAGCCGAGGGACAGCCGACCAAGAGACCCAGTACTTC.